The rows below give T cell receptor beta chains drawn from one sample of a study of T cell repertoires in cytomegalovirus infection. TCRdb recomputed calls from the reads with MiXCR, one row per CDR3 protein. The sample gives some 440,000 distinct CDR3 sequences, around 32% of which show up once; roughly 13% is in the top ten. Specimen: PBMCs. Every receptor here comes from a human donor in good health (CMV status not recorded). Some clones in this sample may be carry-over from other donors' samples. CDR3s include the opening cysteine and the closing phenylalanine or tryptophan. D genes are given only for firm matches. The size of a clone is reported for some rows only, either as once, few or many, or as a class for expanded clones.

V gene: TRBV7-6; clone size: .; D gene: TRBD1; J gene: TRBJ1-2; CDR3 DNA: TGTGCCAGCAGCCTTCGCCGGGACAGGGGCGACTATGGCTACACCTTC; CDR3 protein: CASSLRRDRGDYGYTF
V gene: TRBV7-2; clone size: .; D gene: TRBD2; J gene: TRBJ2-5; CDR3 DNA: TGTGCCAGCAGCCCCCGGACTAGCGGGGGTCAGACCCAGTACTTC; CDR3 protein: CASSPRTSGGQTQYF
V gene: TRBV6-5; clone size: .; D gene: .; J gene: TRBJ2-7; CDR3 DNA: TGTGCCAGCCCATGCCCGGACTACCACTACGAGCAGTACTTC; CDR3 protein: CASPCPDYHYEQYF
V gene: TRBV7-3; clone size: .; D gene: .; J gene: TRBJ2-2; CDR3 DNA: TGTGCCAGCAGCCCCTGGGCCACCGGGGAGCTGTTTTTT; CDR3 protein: CASSPWATGELFF
V gene: TRBV11-2; clone size: many; D gene: .; J gene: TRBJ2-1; CDR3 DNA: TGTGCCAGCAGCTTGAGTTCCGCCTTTTGGCAGTTCTTC; CDR3 protein: CASSLSSAFWQFF
V gene: TRBV6-1; clone size: .; D gene: .; J gene: TRBJ1-1; CDR3 DNA: TGTGCCAGCAGTGAACTTCGCTCCTACACTGAAGCTTTCTTT; CDR3 protein: CASSELRSYTEAFF
V gene: TRBV10-2; clone size: few; D gene: TRBD1; J gene: TRBJ1-1; CDR3 DNA: TGCGCCAGCAGTGGTGCGACAGGGGAGAGGTACACTGAAGCTTTCTTT; CDR3 protein: CASSGATGERYTEAFF
V gene: TRBV10-3; clone size: once; D gene: .; J gene: TRBJ2-7; CDR3 DNA: TGTGCCATCAGTGATCTGGGGGGCACCTACGAGCAGTACTTC; CDR3 protein: CAISDLGGTYEQYF
V gene: TRBV3-1; clone size: .; D gene: .; J gene: TRBJ2-5; CDR3 DNA: TGTGCCAGCAGCGATACAAGGGACACCGGACGCCAGGAGACCCAGTACTTC; CDR3 protein: CASSDTRDTGRQETQYF
V gene: TRBV2; clone size: few; D gene: TRBD2; J gene: TRBJ2-3; CDR3 DNA: TGTGCCAGCAGGCCCAGGAGGACTAGCGGGGGGCCCACAGATACGCAGTATTTT; CDR3 protein: CASRPRRTSGGPTDTQYF
V gene: TRBV7-2; clone size: many; D gene: .; J gene: TRBJ1-1; CDR3 DNA: TGTGCCAGCAGCTTAGCCTCCTACAGGCCCACCAAAGAAGCTTTCTTT; CDR3 protein: CASSLASYRPTKEAFF
V gene: TRBV7-2; clone size: many; D gene: .; J gene: TRBJ1-1; CDR3 DNA: TGTGCCAGCAGCTTTAGGGGATCCACTGAAGCTTTCTTT; CDR3 protein: CASSFRGSTEAFF
V gene: TRBV4-3; clone size: few; D gene: .; J gene: TRBJ2-3; CDR3 DNA: TGCGCCAGCAGCCAAGATCGATCCGATACGCAGTATTTT; CDR3 protein: CASSQDRSDTQYF
V gene: TRBV2; clone size: .; D gene: .; J gene: TRBJ2-6; CDR3 DNA: TGTGCCAGCAGTGTACCGGGACCGCCCTTTCACTCTGGGGCCAACGTCCTGACTTTC; CDR3 protein: CASSVPGPPFHSGANVLTF
V gene: TRBV24-1; clone size: few; D gene: TRBD1; J gene: TRBJ2-6; CDR3 DNA: TGTGCCACCAGTGAGCCGGGACAGGACGATCGGGGGGCCAACGTCCTGACTTTC; CDR3 protein: CATSEPGQDDRGANVLTF
V gene: TRBV15; clone size: few; D gene: .; J gene: TRBJ2-4; CDR3 DNA: TGTGCCACCAGCAGAGTTAGGGGAGGAAACATTCAGTACTTC; CDR3 protein: CATSRVRGGNIQYF
V gene: TRBV24-1; clone size: many; D gene: TRBD2; J gene: TRBJ2-3; CDR3 DNA: TGTGCCACCAGTGATCGGACTAGCGGATCGACAGATACGCAGTATTTT; CDR3 protein: CATSDRTSGSTDTQYF
V gene: TRBV5-1; clone size: few; D gene: .; J gene: TRBJ1-6; CDR3 DNA: TGCGCCAGTAGTGCGTCGATCCAGGGAGGAGGAAATTCACCCCTCCACTTT; CDR3 protein: CASSASIQGGGNSPLHF
V gene: TRBV6-2/TRBV6-3; clone size: few; D gene: TRBD2; J gene: TRBJ2-1; CDR3 DNA: TGTGCCAGCAGTTACGACCGGGGGGCCTACAATGAGCAGTTCTTC; CDR3 protein: CASSYDRGAYNEQFF
V gene: TRBV28; clone size: few; D gene: TRBD1; J gene: TRBJ1-2; CDR3 DNA: TGTGCCAGCAGTCTTAACAGGGGGCCATATGGCTACACCTTC; CDR3 protein: CASSLNRGPYGYTF
V gene: TRBV7-2; clone size: many; D gene: .; J gene: TRBJ2-1; CDR3 DNA: TGTGCCAGCAGCTCAAGATGGATAGAGCAGTTCTTC; CDR3 protein: CASSSRWIEQFF
V gene: TRBV5-4; clone size: few; D gene: .; J gene: TRBJ1-3; CDR3 DNA: TGTGCCAGCAGCTTGCGGAGTGGAAACACCATATATTTT; CDR3 protein: CASSLRSGNTIYF
V gene: TRBV7-9; clone size: .; D gene: TRBD2; J gene: TRBJ2-2; CDR3 DNA: TGTGCCAGCAGCCACAGGACTAGAAACACCGGGGAGCTGTTTTTT; CDR3 protein: CASSHRTRNTGELFF
V gene: TRBV19; clone size: few; D gene: .; J gene: TRBJ1-2; CDR3 DNA: TGTGCCAGTAGTATTCAGGGACTCTCCAACTATGGCTACACCTTC; CDR3 protein: CASSIQGLSNYGYTF
V gene: TRBV12-3/TRBV12-4; clone size: many; D gene: .; J gene: TRBJ1-2; CDR3 DNA: TGTGCCAGCAGTGACGCCGGGACCGAGTATGGCTACACCTTC; CDR3 protein: CASSDAGTEYGYTF
V gene: TRBV7-2; clone size: many; D gene: .; J gene: TRBJ2-3; CDR3 DNA: TGTGCCAGCAGCCCTGACCGGCGGGCTGCAGATACGCAGTATTTT; CDR3 protein: CASSPDRRAADTQYF
V gene: TRBV7-2; clone size: many; D gene: .; J gene: TRBJ1-2; CDR3 DNA: TGTGCCAGCAGCTTAGATCGACAGCGCTATGGCTACACCTTC; CDR3 protein: CASSLDRQRYGYTF
V gene: TRBV5-6; clone size: few; D gene: .; J gene: TRBJ2-5; CDR3 DNA: TGTGCCAGCAGCCCCAGACGGGGTAACCAAGAGACCCAGTACTTC; CDR3 protein: CASSPRRGNQETQYF
V gene: TRBV5-4; clone size: .; D gene: .; J gene: TRBJ2-5; CDR3 DNA: TGTGCCAGCAGAACCGGGAACCTCCAAGAGACCCAGTACTTC; CDR3 protein: CASRTGNLQETQYF
V gene: TRBV5-5; clone size: many; D gene: TRBD1; J gene: TRBJ1-3; CDR3 DNA: TGTGCCAGCAGCTTGGTACGGACAGGGGGAAACACCATATATTTT; CDR3 protein: CASSLVRTGGNTIYF
V gene: TRBV10-3; clone size: .; D gene: .; J gene: TRBJ1-3; CDR3 DNA: TGTGCCATCAGTGAGTCTTCTGGAAACACCATATATTTT; CDR3 protein: CAISESSGNTIYF
V gene: TRBV7-6; clone size: many; D gene: .; J gene: TRBJ2-7; CDR3 DNA: TGTGCCAGCAGCAAGGAGGAGTCCTACGAGCAGTACTTC; CDR3 protein: CASSKEESYEQYF
V gene: TRBV4-1; clone size: many; D gene: TRBD1; J gene: TRBJ2-7; CDR3 DNA: TGCGCCAGCAGCCAAGATAGTACAGGGGACTACGAGCAGTACTTC; CDR3 protein: CASSQDSTGDYEQYF
V gene: TRBV6-5; clone size: .; D gene: .; J gene: TRBJ1-2; CDR3 DNA: TGTGCCAGCAGTTACTCCCGGGGGCGCGACTATGGCTACACCTTC; CDR3 protein: CASSYSRGRDYGYTF
V gene: TRBV7-2; clone size: medium-sized; D gene: .; J gene: TRBJ1-2; CDR3 DNA: TGTGCCAGCAGCTATTCGGGGGCCGGGTACTATGGCTACACCTTC; CDR3 protein: CASSYSGAGYYGYTF
V gene: TRBV7-2; clone size: .; D gene: .; J gene: TRBJ1-5; CDR3 DNA: TGTGCCAGCAGCTTACCCGGGACCCCCCGTGGTCAGACCCAGCATTTT; CDR3 protein: CASSLPGTPRGQTQHF
V gene: TRBV3-1; clone size: .; D gene: TRBD2; J gene: TRBJ2-5; CDR3 DNA: TGTGCCAGCGAAATAGCGGGCGCCGAGACCCAGTACTTC; CDR3 protein: CASEIAGAETQYF
V gene: TRBV19; clone size: .; D gene: .; J gene: TRBJ1-6; CDR3 DNA: TGTGCCAGTAGTATAGCGGACCGGGCTTATAATTCACCCCTCCACTTT; CDR3 protein: CASSIADRAYNSPLHF
V gene: TRBV11-2; clone size: few; D gene: TRBD1; J gene: TRBJ2-7; CDR3 DNA: TGTGCCAGCAGCGACTCAGACCGACAGGGGGCCGACGAGCAGTACTTC; CDR3 protein: CASSDSDRQGADEQYF
V gene: TRBV9; clone size: once; D gene: TRBD1; J gene: TRBJ1-1; CDR3 DNA: TGTGCCAGCAACCCGGACAGGGCGGAGGCTGAAGCTTTCTTT; CDR3 protein: CASNPDRAEAEAFF
V gene: TRBV6-5; clone size: many; D gene: .; J gene: TRBJ1-3; CDR3 DNA: TGTGCCAGCAGACAGAGGACGGTGCGGAACACCATATATTTT; CDR3 protein: CASRQRTVRNTIYF
V gene: TRBV2; clone size: once; D gene: .; J gene: TRBJ1-4; CDR3 DNA: TGTGCCAGCAGTGACCCTTCTCAACTGTTTTTT; CDR3 protein: CASSDPSQLFF
V gene: TRBV12-3/TRBV12-4; clone size: .; D gene: TRBD1; J gene: TRBJ1-1; CDR3 DNA: TGTGCCAGCAGTAGGACAGGGGCGGACACTGAAGCTTTCTTT; CDR3 protein: CASSRTGADTEAFF
V gene: TRBV20-1; clone size: .; D gene: .; J gene: TRBJ2-1; CDR3 DNA: TGCAGTGCTAGAATAGTAATCGACTACAATGAGCAGTTCTTC; CDR3 protein: CSARIVIDYNEQFF
V gene: TRBV6-2/TRBV6-3; clone size: once; D gene: .; J gene: TRBJ2-7; CDR3 DNA: TGTGCCAGCAGTTACCTGGGGCAGGGAGGCTACGATCAGTACTTC; CDR3 protein: CASSYLGQGGYDQYF
V gene: TRBV20-1; clone size: .; D gene: TRBD2; J gene: TRBJ2-2; CDR3 DNA: TGCAGTGCTAGAGGATGGGGGGGGAGGACCGGGGAGCTGTTTTTT; CDR3 protein: CSARGWGGRTGELFF
V gene: TRBV28; clone size: .; D gene: TRBD1; J gene: TRBJ1-5; CDR3 DNA: TGTGCCAGCAGTCGCAGGGGGTATCAGCCCCAGCATTTT; CDR3 protein: CASSRRGYQPQHF
V gene: TRBV7-2; clone size: many; D gene: TRBD1; J gene: TRBJ2-7; CDR3 DNA: TGTGCCAGCAGCTTAATATCGAGACTGGGACAGGGGAACGAGCAGTACTTC; CDR3 protein: CASSLISRLGQGNEQYF
V gene: TRBV19; clone size: few; D gene: TRBD2; J gene: TRBJ2-3; CDR3 DNA: TGTGCCAGTAGTTCGCCCCAAGCGGGGGACACAGATACGCAGTATTTT; CDR3 protein: CASSSPQAGDTDTQYF
V gene: TRBV20-1; clone size: .; D gene: .; J gene: TRBJ2-1; CDR3 DNA: TGCAGTGCTGGCGGTCCCTACAATGATCAGTTCTTC; CDR3 protein: CSAGGPYNDQFF
V gene: TRBV12-3/TRBV12-4; clone size: .; D gene: TRBD1; J gene: TRBJ2-5; CDR3 DNA: TGTGCCAGCACCCGGACAGGGGAGGTGGAGACCCAGTACTTC; CDR3 protein: CASTRTGEVETQYF
V gene: TRBV5-4; clone size: .; D gene: .; J gene: TRBJ2-3; CDR3 DNA: TGTGCCAGCAGCTACCCCGGGACACCTCGCACAGATACGCAGTATTTT; CDR3 protein: CASSYPGTPRTDTQYF
V gene: TRBV7-4; clone size: .; D gene: .; J gene: TRBJ2-3; CDR3 DNA: TGTGCCACCAGCTTAGCGTGGGGGGATACGCAGTATTTT; CDR3 protein: CATSLAWGDTQYF
V gene: TRBV11-3; clone size: many; D gene: TRBD1; J gene: TRBJ2-1; CDR3 DNA: TGTGCCAGCAGCTTAGGTTGGGGGACAGACAATGAGCAGTTCTTC; CDR3 protein: CASSLGWGTDNEQFF
V gene: TRBV5-6; clone size: .; D gene: .; J gene: TRBJ2-7; CDR3 DNA: TGTGCCAGCAGCTTCCTGGGCGGTTCCTACGAGCAGTACTTC; CDR3 protein: CASSFLGGSYEQYF
V gene: TRBV20-1; clone size: .; D gene: TRBD1; J gene: TRBJ1-1; CDR3 DNA: TGCAGTGCTAGAGATCTGACAGGGGGCCAAATAACGAACACTGAAGCTTTCTTT; CDR3 protein: CSARDLTGGQITNTEAFF
V gene: TRBV4-1; clone size: .; D gene: .; J gene: TRBJ2-1; CDR3 DNA: TGCGCCAGCAGCCAAGGGGGTATCGGGGGCCCGAGCTCCTACAATGAGCAGTTCTTC; CDR3 protein: CASSQGGIGGPSSYNEQFF
V gene: TRBV7-2; clone size: .; D gene: TRBD2; J gene: TRBJ2-3; CDR3 DNA: TGTGCCAGCAGCTTAGTAGTGGGACTAGCGTGGGGTAACCGGATGGGGACAGATACGCAGTATTTT; CDR3 protein: CASSLVVGLAWGNRMGTDTQYF
V gene: TRBV7-3; clone size: .; D gene: TRBD2; J gene: TRBJ2-1; CDR3 DNA: TGTGCCAGCAGCCCCTCGGCGGTAGCGGGGGGGCCGTGGTTCTTC; CDR3 protein: CASSPSAVAGGPWFF
V gene: TRBV20-1; clone size: .; D gene: .; J gene: TRBJ2-1; CDR3 DNA: TGCAGTGCCGCAAGAAATGAGCAGTTCTTC; CDR3 protein: CSAARNEQFF